The rows below give T cell receptor beta chains drawn from one sample of a study of blood T cell repertoires in COVID-19. Assay used: immunoSEQ multiplex PCR; TCRdb lists only in-frame clones, some missing. The table has 60,000 to 70,000 clones, 84% seen once; the top ten hold 7.5% to 10%. Sequenced material: peripheral blood. These receptor sequences come from a man between 45 and 60 years old with active COVID-19. The CDR3 runs from the conserved cysteine through the conserved F or W. D genes are given only for firm matches. Expanded clones are given a class, and other clones once, few, many or no size at all.

TRBJ1-2 TRBV2 . . TGTGCCAGCAGTGAAGTAGGAGGGGTTAATGGCTACACCTTC CASSEVGGVNGYTF
TRBJ2-2 TRBV19 . TRBD2 TGTGCCAGTAGTGTCGATCGGGGAGGGAATACCGGGGAGCTGTTTTTT CASSVDRGGNTGELFF
TRBJ1-4 TRBV12-3/TRBV12-4 . TRBD1 TGTGCCAGCAGGGACCGGACAGGAAAACTGTTTTTT CASRDRTGKLFF
TRBJ2-5 TRBV10-3 . TRBD2 TGTGCCATCAGTGAGTCGGCTCGGCTAGCGGAGGGGGAGACCCAGTACTTC CAISESARLAEGETQYF
TRBJ2-1 TRBV6-5 . TRBD2 TGTGCCAGCAGTAGCCCCTTAGCGGGCGAGCAGTTCTTC CASSSPLAGEQFF
TRBJ1-1 TRBV9 . TRBD1 TGTGCCAGCAGCATATCGACAGGGGACTACACTGAAGCTTTCTTT CASSISTGDYTEAFF
TRBJ2-5 TRBV11-2 . . TGTGCCACCGCCCGGGGGATCCAAGAGACCCAGTACTTC CATARGIQETQYF
TRBJ1-2 TRBV11-2 . TRBD1 TGTGCCAGCAGCTTAGCCGGACAGGGAAACTATGGCTACACCTTC CASSLAGQGNYGYTF
TRBJ1-2 TRBV15 . . TGTGCCACCAGCAGAGATTCGTCAGCTAACTATGGCTACACCTTC CATSRDSSANYGYTF
TRBJ1-5 TRBV19 once . TGTGCCAGTAGTATAGGGCGGTCTGATCAGCCCCAGCATTTT CASSIGRSDQPQHF
TRBJ2-3 TRBV6-1 . . TGTGCCAGCAGTGAAGTTTGGGGGCGCACAGATACGCAGTATTTT CASSEVWGRTDTQYF
TRBJ2-5 TRBV7-9 . TRBD2 TGTGCCAGCAGCTCGCCGACTAGCGCTGAGACCCAGTACTTC CASSSPTSAETQYF
TRBJ2-2 TRBV9 few . TGTGCCAGCAGACCAGGGTCCAACACCGGGGAGCTGTTTTTT CASRPGSNTGELFF
TRBJ2-1 TRBV11-3 . TRBD2 TGTGCCAGCAGCGCTAGCGGGAGCTCCTACAATGAGCAGTTCTTC CASSASGSSYNEQFF
TRBJ1-2 TRBV29-1 . . TGCAGCGTTGAGAGGCGACAGTTGGACTATGGCTACACCTTC CSVERRQLDYGYTF
TRBJ2-1 TRBV15 . TRBD1 TGTGCCACCAGCAGACCGGACAGGGGTAATGAGCAGTTCTTC CATSRPDRGNEQFF
TRBJ1-3 TRBV5-4 . . TGTGCCAGCAGCTTGGAACAGCCCGGCTCTGGAAACACCATATATTTT CASSLEQPGSGNTIYF
TRBJ2-1 TRBV4-3 . TRBD2 TGCGCCAGCAGCCAAGACGGGACTAGCGGGGGCAATGAGCAGTTCTTC CASSQDGTSGGNEQFF
TRBJ1-5 TRBV2 few . TGTGCCAGCAGTGAAGCGACCAGGGATCAGCCCCAGCATTTT CASSEATRDQPQHF
TRBJ2-2 TRBV27 . . TGTGCCAGCAGGATAAGGGGTACATCGAACACCGGGGAGCTGTTTTTT CASRIRGTSNTGELFF
TRBJ2-7 TRBV21-1 . . TGTGCCAGCAGCAAAGGGCGGGGCTGGGCCTACGAGCAGTACTTC CASSKGRGWAYEQYF
TRBJ2-1 TRBV2 . . TGTGCCAGCTCTGCCGGGACTGGGGCTCAAGGAGAGCAGTTCTTC CASSAGTGAQGEQFF
TRBJ1-5 TRBV27 few . TGTGCCAGCAGCCCCTGGGAGCGTCAGCCCCAGCATTTT CASSPWERQPQHF
TRBJ2-7 TRBV14 . TRBD1 TGTGCCAGCAGCCTGGGACAGGGATTCCACGAGCAGTACTTC CASSLGQGFHEQYF
TRBJ2-5 TRBV3-1/TRBV3-2 . TRBD1 TGTGCCAGCAGCCAAGTCCCAGGGGGCTGGGAGACCCAGTACTTC CASSQVPGGWETQYF
TRBJ1-2 TRBV30 once TRBD1 TGTGCCTGGAGTGGGGACAGAAGCTATGGCTACACCTTC CAWSGDRSYGYTF
TRBJ1-2 TRBV6-1 . . TGTGCCAGCAGTGAAAGACGGGGGGCTCTCTATGGCTACACCTTC CASSERRGALYGYTF
TRBJ2-2 TRBV9 . . TGTGCCAGCAGCGCTAACACCGGGGAGCTGTTTTTT CASSANTGELFF
TRBJ1-4 TRBV7-2 . . TGTGCCAGCAGCTTATTAGCAGGGCAAAATGAAAAACTGTTTTTT CASSLLAGQNEKLFF
TRBJ1-2 TRBV7-2 . . TGTGCCAGCAGCTTTCCCGACAGCCTCAACTATGGCTACACCTTC CASSFPDSLNYGYTF
TRBJ2-3 TRBV12-3/TRBV12-4 . TRBD2 TGTGCCAGCAGTTTAGAGAGCGGGACGTCGCAGTATTTT CASSLESGTSQYF
TRBJ1-3 TRBV6-5 . . TGTGCCAGCAGCCGCGCTGGGGCAGGAAACACCATATATTTT CASSRAGAGNTIYF
TRBJ2-7 TRBV11-2 few . TGTGCCAGCAGCTTAGCGTACGGGTCCTACGAGCAGTACTTC CASSLAYGSYEQYF
TRBJ2-2 TRBV6-6 . . TGTGCCAGCAGTTACTCACGGGGGGCCGACACCGGGGAGCTGTTTTTT CASSYSRGADTGELFF
TRBJ2-7 TRBV12-3/TRBV12-4 . TRBD1 TGTGCCAGCAGTCGGGACAGGGCGGGCGAGCAGTACTTC CASSRDRAGEQYF
TRBJ2-2 TRBV5-1 . . TGCGCCAGCAGCTTGGACAGGGTAGTGACCGGGGAGCTGTTTTTT CASSLDRVVTGELFF
TRBJ2-1 TRBV7-6 . TRBD2 TGTGCCAGCAGCTCCGGGACTAATAAACCCCATGAGCAGTTCTTC CASSSGTNKPHEQFF
TRBJ1-6 TRBV25-1 . TRBD1 TGTGCCAGCAGTCCAACAGGGGGCGATTCACCCCTCCACTTT CASSPTGGDSPLHF
TRBJ1-2 TRBV10-3 once TRBD1 TGTGCCTCACAGGGGAGAACTAACTATGGCTACACCTTC CASQGRTNYGYTF
TRBJ2-1 TRBV7-2 . TRBD2 TGTGCCAGCAGCCCTGGGACTAGCGGGGGGAATGAGCAGTTCTTC CASSPGTSGGNEQFF
TRBJ1-4 TRBV7-8 . TRBD1 TGTGCCAGCAGCCCACGGGACAGTCTTAATGAAAAACTGTTTTTT CASSPRDSLNEKLFF
TRBJ1-2 TRBV25-1 . . TGTGCCAGCAGGGGGACAAGCTATGGCTACACCTTC CASRGTSYGYTF
TRBJ2-3 TRBV25-1 few . TGTGCCAGCAGGCCTAGGACAGCCACAGATACGCAGTATTTT CASRPRTATDTQYF
TRBJ2-4 TRBV18 . TRBD2 TGTGCCAGCTCACCACGTCGGACTAGTGACATTCAGTACTTC CASSPRRTSDIQYF
TRBJ2-6 TRBV20-1 . TRBD1 TGCAGTGCTAGTGTGACAGGGGGATCTGGGGCCAACGTCCTGACTTTC CSASVTGGSGANVLTF
TRBJ1-2 TRBV6-1 once . TGTGCCAGCAGTGACCCAGGGTTGAACTATGGCTACACCTTC CASSDPGLNYGYTF
TRBJ2-2 TRBV10-3 . TRBD2 TGTGCCATCAGTGGTAGCGGGAGAAACACCGGGGAGCTGTTTTTT CAISGSGRNTGELFF
TRBJ2-2 TRBV7-2 . . TGTGCCAGCAGCTTAGGCCAGGTTTACGGGGAGCTGTTTTTT CASSLGQVYGELFF
TRBJ2-2 TRBV30 few . TGTGCCTCACCTAAGCCGGCCGGGGAGCTGTTTTTT CASPKPAGELFF
TRBJ1-3 TRBV29-1 . . TGCAGCGTTGCGCTTCGGGCTGGAAACACCATATATTTT CSVALRAGNTIYF